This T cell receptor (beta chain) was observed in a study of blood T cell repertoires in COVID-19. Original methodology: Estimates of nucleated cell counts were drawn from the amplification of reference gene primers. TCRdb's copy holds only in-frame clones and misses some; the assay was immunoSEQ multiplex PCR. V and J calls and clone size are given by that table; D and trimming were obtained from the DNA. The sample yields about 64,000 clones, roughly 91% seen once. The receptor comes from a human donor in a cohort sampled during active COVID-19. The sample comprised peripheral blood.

The CDR3 sequence: CASSTPQGDGYNEQFF. CDR3 coding DNA: TGTGCCAGCAGCACCCCACAGGGGGATGGCTACAATGAGCAGTTCTTC. This chain connects TRBV5-6 to TRBJ2-1, with 8 bases lining up with TRBD1. After removal of 4 bases from V and 3 bases from J, the junction contained 9 bases not matched to a gene. The CDR3 has 16 amino acids. Germline CDR1 SGHDT, CDR2 YYEEEE.